The table lists the clone carrying this TCR beta chain with a few counts. The target antigen is unknown. This record comes from a study of T cell repertoires in cytomegalovirus infection. Turning to the study itself: Both a matching HLA type and CMV infection were indicated by public TCR beta signatures.

The CDR3 spans 18 residues. Losses at the gene ends were 6 bases for V and 6 bases for J; bases not matched to a gene: 22. Germline CDR1 reads DFQATT; CDR2 reads SNEGSKA (reference sequence). TCRdb fed the reads into MiXCR, producing one record per CDR3 protein. The sample records roughly 230,000 distinct CDR3 sequences, 9% to 15% being singletons. Study-wide results and caveats: CMV-specific TCR beta clonotypes restricted by HLA-C were the ones dominating the ex vivo response. Cumulative public TCR beta family frequency identified CMV carriers with the relevant HLA.

The source material was PBMCs. The clonotype comes from a human donor in good health (CMV status not recorded). Some clones in this sample may be carry-over from other donors' samples. The chain recombines TRBV20-1 with TRBJ2-5, with 10 bases matching TRBD2. CDR3: CSAPDSGGTNGKRKTQYF. The CDR3 coding sequence is TGCAGTGCCCCGGATAGCGGGGGGACGAATGGGAAAAGAAAGACCCAGTACTTC.